This entry describes one T cell receptor beta chain. Its antigen target is currently unknown. Qualities for individual bases were not recorded, and no much larger clone is one base off. This sample is part of a study of beta chain features in type 1 diabetes (dated by TCRdb to 2017 to 2018). Regarding the complete study: No differences in mean age, gender distribution, total cell number or subset yield were found between patients and healthy donors. A total of some 100,000,000 sorted cells were examined across all samples, and a strong correlation was observed between cell number per subset and RNA yield. The study compared TCRB repertoires of sorted circulating CD4+ T cell subsets between recently diagnosed type 1 diabetes patients and matched healthy donors. Regulatory and stem cell-like memory subsets were isolated from only 8 patients and about eight healthy donors, whereas naive and central memory subsets came from all 30 or so donors. Overall study results and their limits: Because cDNA was sequenced instead of genomic DNA, activated cells with high expression could be over-represented, although the groups did not differ in activation or CD3 levels. At VDJ recombination sites, type 1 diabetes patients had fewer insertions and more deleted nucleotides, which implies abnormalities in thymic rearrangement. A moderate but significant shortening of TCRB CDR3 length was observed in type 1 diabetes patients in all four CD4+ subsets. Shorter templates might be favored by PCR, yet because patient and control samples were amplified and corrected together, any such skew would affect both groups equally. Because the HLA sub-analyses included only small numbers of individuals, any influence of HLA type on TCRB rearrangement was left unresolved. Naive, central memory and regulatory TCRB repertoires appeared more similar among patients than among healthy donors.

Each donor gave one peripheral blood draw, averaging about 100 mL, which was collected into heparinised tubes. Naive, central memory, regulatory and stem cell-like memory CD4+ T cells were sorted on a BD FACSAria II using a panel including CD45RO, CCR7, CD25, CD127, CD95 and CD27. A purity above 98% was achieved for all sorted populations. PBMCs were isolated immediately by Lymphoprep density gradient centrifugation and stained directly without culture. So that batch effects would be minimized, each experiment stained and sorted samples in pairs, pairing one healthy donor with one patient. The High Capacity cDNA Reverse Transcription Kit was used to reverse transcribe all of the isolated RNA, meaning that expressed TCRB transcripts were what got sequenced. Naive, central memory and regulatory T cell samples underwent deep immunoSEQ sequencing, averaging approximately 3.3 million total reads per sample. Sorted cells were lysed in RLT buffer, and RNA was extracted using DNase-treated RNeasy Micro or Mini kits according to cell number. Each cell subset was processed separately to prevent cross-contamination, with patient and healthy donor samples processed together. The immunoSEQ multiplex PCR was used to amplify TCRB sequences from cDNA, yielding 87-bp fragments that span the CDR3 region. The amplicons were sequenced using the Illumina HiSeq platform. The study's processing was this. Synthetic template baselines were used to correct PCR bias computationally, reads within Hamming distance 2 were collapsed together, and singletons that could not be merged were discarded. By aligning reads against IMGT, V, D and J genes, CDR3 length, and insertions or deletions at six rearrangement sites were assigned. Within each subset, clonotype counts were normalized to the number of sorted cells before true diversity and Gini coefficients were calculated with the tcR R package. The overlap coefficient, calculated on TCRB nucleotide sequences, was used to quantify repertoire sharing. Out-of-frame TCRB sequences from naive cells were analyzed as a proxy for the pre-selection repertoire. TCRdb limited this immuneACCESS table to in-frame rearrangements with V and J called. A share of clones is missing; checked studies link under half to unresolved V genes, and the rest is unexplained. V and J calls and clone size are as listed in that table; D and trimming were resolved from the DNA. In all, the sample holds about 900,000 clones, and 15% to 20% of those were seen once. Around 0.02% of the sample lies in the top ten.

The germline V gene gives CDR1 as SGHTA and CDR2 as FQGNSA. V and J lose 1 base and 8 bases, and a span of 8 bases separates them. The CDR3 contains 13 residues, cysteine and phenylalanine counted. The read is trimmed to its CDR3 DNA, 39 bases read in frame from base 1. Sequencing was performed on naive CD4+ T cells from blood. The cell subset or site tag for this specimen amounts to: true naive CD4+ T cells. The clonotype was recovered from a woman younger than 35 in good health. The chain is encoded by TRBV7-2 joined to TRBJ1-4; the D gene is unclear. The CDR3 protein: CASSLGRWEKLFF. The nucleotide sequence reads as follows: TGTGCCAGCAGCTTAGGCCGGTGGGAAAAACTGTTTTTT. The CDR3, completed at both ends by the reference TRBV7-2 and TRBJ1-4 genes, gives the full variable domain GAGVSQSPSNKVTEKGKDVELRCDPISGHTALYWYRQSLGQGLEFLIYFQGNSAPDKSGLPSDRFSAERTGGSVSTLTIQRTQQEDSAVYLCASSLGRWEKLFFGSGTQLSVL.